A selection of T cell receptor beta chains follows, all from one sample in a study of cytomegalovirus exposure and HLA in healthy donors. Sequencing used immunoSEQ multiplex PCR; TCRdb keeps in-frame clones, though not all of them. The sample yields 100,000 to 150,000 clones, roughly 70% seen once. Material: PBMCs. Every receptor here comes from a woman between 50 and 59 years old in good health and CMV-seropositive. CDR3s include the opening cysteine and the closing phenylalanine or tryptophan. A D gene is named only where the DNA matches it firmly. Some rows have no size entry. The others give once, few or many, or a class for an expanded clone.

d_gene	v_gene	j_gene	abundance	CDR3aa	CDR3nt
TRBD1	TRBV4-1	TRBJ2-5	.	CASSQGLSGGIDETQYF	TGCGCCAGCAGCCAAGGTTTGTCAGGGGGCATAGACGAGACCCAGTACTTC
TRBD1	TRBV5-6	TRBJ1-2	.	CASSRGTANYGYTF	TGTGCCAGCAGCAGGGGGACAGCCAACTATGGCTACACCTTC
TRBD1	TRBV10-3	TRBJ2-7	.	CATSPGGTGTAYEQYF	TGTGCCACTAGCCCTGGGGGGACAGGGACCGCCTACGAGCAGTACTTC
.	TRBV19	TRBJ1-2	.	CASTSYPTGATYGYTF	TGTGCCAGTACTTCCTACCCGACAGGTGCGACCTATGGCTACACCTTC
TRBD1	TRBV27	TRBJ2-3	.	CASRPAGTGITDTQYF	TGTGCCAGCAGGCCCGCCGGGACAGGGATAACAGATACGCAGTATTTT
TRBD2	TRBV7-8	TRBJ2-2	once	CASSLAAGGSTGELFF	TGTGCCAGCAGCTTAGCGGCGGGAGGGTCCACCGGGGAGCTGTTTTTT
.	TRBV7-2	TRBJ2-6	.	CASSLATAWKSGANVLTF	TGTGCCAGCAGCTTAGCCACAGCATGGAAGTCTGGGGCCAACGTCCTGACTTTC
TRBD2	TRBV5-1	TRBJ2-1	.	CASSLITSGIYNEQFF	TGCGCCAGCAGTCTAATAACTAGCGGGATCTACAATGAGCAGTTCTTC
TRBD1	TRBV5-1	TRBJ1-1	.	CASSRDRAEAFF	TGCGCCAGCAGCCGGGACAGGGCTGAAGCTTTCTTT
.	TRBV11-3	TRBJ2-5	.	CASSLSQTASQYF	TGTGCCAGCAGCTTATCTCAGACAGCCTCCCAGTACTTC
TRBD2	TRBV19	TRBJ2-1	.	CASSQSGGPFLDNEQFF	TGTGCCAGTAGTCAGAGCGGGGGGCCTTTCCTGGACAATGAGCAGTTCTTC
TRBD1	TRBV11-2	TRBJ2-4	.	CASSQQGGIQYF	TGTGCCAGCAGCCAACAGGGGGGCATTCAGTACTTC
TRBD1	TRBV7-9	TRBJ1-4	.	CASSPDRGPLGEKLFF	TGTGCCAGCAGCCCCGACAGGGGCCCCCTGGGAGAAAAACTGTTTTTT
.	TRBV1	TRBJ2-7	.	CTSTLRELPYEQYF	TGCACCAGCACGTTACGGGAGCTTCCCTACGAGCAGTACTTC
TRBD1	TRBV27	TRBJ1-2	once	CASRMRTGGGNGYTF	TGTGCCAGCAGGATGAGGACAGGGGGCGGAAATGGCTACACCTTC
TRBD2	TRBV7-9	TRBJ2-5	.	CASSLGTSMRETQYF	TGTGCCAGCAGCTTAGGGACTAGCATGCGGGAGACCCAGTACTTC
TRBD2	TRBV7-8	TRBJ2-1	few	CASSLGSSGNNEQFF	TGTGCCAGCAGCTTAGGTAGTAGCGGGAATAATGAGCAGTTCTTC
TRBD1	TRBV6-1	TRBJ1-2	.	CASTERQGAGGYTF	TGTGCCAGCACTGAACGACAGGGGGCCGGGGGCTACACCTTC
.	TRBV6-6	TRBJ1-1	.	CASSDQENTEAFF	TGTGCCAGCAGTGACCAGGAGAACACTGAAGCTTTCTTT
TRBD2	TRBV5-4	TRBJ2-7	once	CASSGGGVIYEQYF	TGTGCCAGCAGCGGGGGGGGTGTCATATACGAGCAGTACTTC
TRBD1	TRBV30	TRBJ2-3	.	CAWGAGGLSITDTQYF	TGTGCCTGGGGGGCAGGGGGCCTAAGCATAACAGATACGCAGTATTTT
TRBD2	TRBV28	TRBJ2-7	.	CASSLRPGLAVYEQYF	TGTGCCAGCAGTCTCCGTCCGGGACTAGCAGTTTACGAGCAGTACTTC
TRBD1	TRBV18	TRBJ1-2	.	CASSETSQGAQGYGYTF	TGTGCCAGCTCGGAGACTTCACAGGGGGCGCAGGGCTATGGCTACACCTTC
.	TRBV11-2	TRBJ1-1	few	CASSLVGGETEAFF	TGTGCCAGCAGCTTAGTGGGGGGGGAAACTGAAGCTTTCTTT
.	TRBV21-1	TRBJ1-2	.	CASSTPGQLRLGYGYTF	TGTGCCAGCAGCACACCGGGACAGTTAAGGCTGGGCTATGGCTACACCTTC
.	TRBV30	TRBJ1-1	.	CAWGTVSGGEAFF	TGTGCCTGGGGCACCGTTTCCGGGGGGGAAGCTTTCTTT
.	TRBV19	TRBJ2-5	.	CASSIAGQETQYF	TGTGCCAGTAGCATTGCCGGGCAAGAGACCCAGTACTTC
TRBD2	TRBV6-5	TRBJ2-2	.	CASSTSGGDTGELFF	TGTGCCAGCAGCACTAGCGGGGGGGACACCGGGGAGCTGTTTTTT
.	TRBV20-1	TRBJ1-2	.	CSTDGYTF	TGCAGTACGGATGGCTACACCTTC
.	TRBV11-2	TRBJ2-7	.	CASSWGPDRSYEQYF	TGTGCCAGCAGCTGGGGGCCTGACAGGAGCTACGAGCAGTACTTC
.	TRBV7-2	TRBJ2-3	.	CASSPRIGARDTQYF	TGTGCCAGCAGCCCCCGGATAGGGGCAAGAGATACGCAGTATTTT
.	TRBV30	TRBJ2-5	once	CAWSGQGGETQYF	TGTGCCTGGAGTGGACAGGGAGGAGAGACCCAGTACTTC
.	TRBV4-1	TRBJ1-5	.	CASSQDTANQPQHF	TGCGCCAGCAGCCAAGACACTGCTAATCAGCCCCAGCATTTT
TRBD2	TRBV30	TRBJ2-7	.	CAWSTGRESYEQYF	TGTGCCTGGAGTACGGGGAGGGAGTCCTACGAGCAGTACTTC
TRBD1	TRBV7-2	TRBJ1-5	.	CASSSTGGGGQPQHF	TGTGCCAGCAGCTCTACAGGGGGCGGTGGTCAGCCCCAGCATTTT
.	TRBV18	TRBJ2-7	.	CASSPYVETHEQYF	TGTGCCAGCTCACCATATGTGGAGACCCACGAGCAGTACTTC
TRBD1	TRBV30	TRBJ2-1	few	CAWGAGGRANEQFF	TGTGCCTGGGGGGCAGGGGGTCGGGCCAATGAGCAGTTCTTC
.	TRBV2	TRBJ2-7	.	CASRGGTVSYEQYF	TGTGCCAGCAGAGGGGGGACAGTAAGCTACGAGCAGTACTTC
TRBD2	TRBV4-2	TRBJ2-7	.	CASRTSGTGEQYF	TGTGCCAGCAGGACTAGCGGGACCGGCGAGCAGTACTTC
.	TRBV27	TRBJ1-5	.	CASSFLRGRNQPQHF	TGTGCCAGCAGTTTTTTGCGGGGGCGCAATCAGCCCCAGCATTTT
.	TRBV19	TRBJ1-1	few	CASSAPGEGTEAFF	TGTGCCAGTAGCGCTCCGGGGGAGGGCACTGAAGCTTTCTTT
.	TRBV5-1	TRBJ1-2	.	CASSLGQDYGYTF	TGCGCCAGCAGCTTGGGACAGGATTATGGCTACACCTTC
.	TRBV2	TRBJ2-5	.	CASSEGFRGVGETQYF	TGTGCCAGCAGTGAAGGGTTCAGGGGAGTAGGAGAGACCCAGTACTTC
TRBD1	TRBV7-8	TRBJ2-7	.	CASSSGQGPWSVQYF	TGTGCCAGCAGCTCTGGACAGGGTCCCTGGTCGGTGCAGTACTTC
TRBD2	TRBV28	TRBJ2-5	.	CASRSSGSQETQYF	TGTGCCAGCAGGTCTAGCGGGAGTCAAGAGACCCAGTACTTC
TRBD1	TRBV5-1	TRBJ1-2	.	CASRISSNRGLESGYTF	TGCGCCAGCAGAATCAGTTCAAACAGGGGGCTGGAGTCTGGCTACACCTTC
TRBD1	TRBV5-1	TRBJ2-1	few	CASSLLLGQGVNEQFF	TGCGCCAGCAGCTTATTGCTGGGACAGGGAGTCAATGAGCAGTTCTTC
TRBD1	TRBV18	TRBJ2-7	.	CASSPQGADEQYF	TGTGCCAGCTCACCTCAGGGGGCGGACGAGCAGTACTTC
TRBD2	TRBV9	TRBJ2-1	.	CASSVGAGVGNEQFF	TGTGCCAGCAGCGTAGGGGCGGGAGTGGGCAATGAGCAGTTCTTC
.	TRBV7-9	TRBJ1-4	.	CASSLGVSGVEKLFF	TGTGCCAGCAGCCTAGGCGTATCGGGGGTTGAAAAACTGTTTTTT